These T cell receptor beta chains were read from a single sample in a study of blood T cell repertoires in COVID-19. The assay was immunoSEQ multiplex PCR, and TCRdb's table has in-frame clones only and misses some. The data contain 250,000 to 300,000 clones, roughly nine tenths of them singletons. Sequenced material: peripheral blood. The receptors here all came from a woman aged 45-65 years who had recovered from COVID-19. Both conserved end residues are part of each CDR3. The order of the fields is J gene, clone size, D gene, V gene, CDR3 DNA, CDR3 protein. A D gene is named only where the DNA matches it firmly. The size entry is marked missing in some rows and otherwise reads once, few, many or a size class.

>TRBJ1-1|.|TRBD1|TRBV25-1
TGTGCCAGCAGTGATCCCGTGCAGGGGGCATCTGAAGCTTTCTTT
CASSDPVQGASEAFF
>TRBJ2-7|.|.|TRBV7-6
TGTGCCAGCAGTGAGGCGGGGAGATCCTACGAGCAGTACTTC
CASSEAGRSYEQYF
>TRBJ1-5|few|TRBD1|TRBV6-5
TGTGCCAGCAGTTACGGGACAGGGATAAGCAATCAGCCCCAGCATTTT
CASSYGTGISNQPQHF
>TRBJ2-7|.|.|TRBV20-1
TGCAGCGTTTATAGCGGCTACGAGCAGTACTTC
CSVYSGYEQYF
>TRBJ1-1|.|.|TRBV10-3
TGTGCCATCAGTGAGTCGAGTAAGCTGAACACTGAAGCTTTCTTT
CAISESSKLNTEAFF
>TRBJ1-5|.|.|TRBV28
TGTGCCAGCGGCGGAGGATATAGCAATCAGCCCCAGCATTTT
CASGGGYSNQPQHF
>TRBJ2-7|.|TRBD2|TRBV6-5
TGTGCCAGCAGTTACCGCTTCCTAGCGGGGATCTACGAGCAGTACTTC
CASSYRFLAGIYEQYF
>TRBJ2-5|.|.|TRBV7-2
TGTGCCAGCAGCTTACTACCGGGGGAGTACCAAGAGACCCAGTACTTC
CASSLLPGEYQETQYF
>TRBJ2-3|.|TRBD1|TRBV5-4
TGTGCCAGCAGCTTTGAAAGAAAAACAGGGGGCACAGATACGCAGTATTTT
CASSFERKTGGTDTQYF
>TRBJ1-2|.|.|TRBV7-2
TGTGCCAGCAGCTTAATCGTCCAGGGTAGTGGCTACACCTTC
CASSLIVQGSGYTF
>TRBJ2-7|.|.|TRBV3-1/TRBV3-2
TGTGCCAGCAGCCAACAACCGCGCCCCTCCGAGGAAGAGCAGTACTTC
CASSQQPRPSEEEQYF
>TRBJ1-4|.|TRBD1|TRBV5-1
TGCGCCAGCACCCTATCGACAGGGCAAGGGGAAAAACTGTTTTTT
CASTLSTGQGEKLFF
>TRBJ2-3|.|TRBD2|TRBV28
TGTGCCAGCAGTTTTCCTAGCGGGAGATACTATACGCAGTATTTT
CASSFPSGRYYTQYF
>TRBJ2-3|once|TRBD1|TRBV28
TGTGCCAGCAGTTTCGGGACAGAAAGCACAGATACGCAGTATTTT
CASSFGTESTDTQYF
>TRBJ2-1|many|.|TRBV28
TGTGCCAGCAGTTTGCCCGGGAGCTCCTACAATGAGCAGTTCTTC
CASSLPGSSYNEQFF
>TRBJ1-4|.|TRBD1|TRBV15
TGTGCCACCAGCACCTGGACAGGGGGTACTGAAAAACTGTTTTTT
CATSTWTGGTEKLFF
>TRBJ2-7|.|TRBD2|TRBV28
TGTGCCAGCAGTCTTAGCGGGAGGGGGTACGAGCAGTACTTC
CASSLSGRGYEQYF
>TRBJ2-7|.|.|TRBV6-1
TGTGCCAGCAGTGAATTTGGGGGCCGCTACGAGCAGTACTTC
CASSEFGGRYEQYF
>TRBJ2-6|once|.|TRBV9
TGTGCCAGCAGCGTAGGGGGAGGTGGGGCCAACGTCCTGACTTTC
CASSVGGGGANVLTF
>TRBJ1-6|.|.|TRBV7-2
TGTGCCAGCACCCCCAGGAGGGACGGAGGAAATTCACCCCTCCACTTT
CASTPRRDGGNSPLHF
>TRBJ1-1|.|TRBD1|TRBV2
TGTGCAGCAGGAAGGGGGCTGGGGTTGAACACTGAAGCTTTCTTT
CAAGRGLGLNTEAFF
>TRBJ1-2|.|.|TRBV6-5
TGTGCCAGCAGCACTATCGGGGTGGAGGCCTATGGCTACACCTTC
CASSTIGVEAYGYTF
>TRBJ2-7|.|TRBD1|TRBV29-1
TGCAGCGTTGAGCAGGGGGCTTCCTACGAGCAGTACTTC
CSVEQGASYEQYF
>TRBJ2-2|few|TRBD1|TRBV5-1
TGCGCCAGCAGCCCTCGACAGGGGGGGAACACCGGGGAGCTGTTTTTT
CASSPRQGGNTGELFF
>TRBJ1-3|.|.|TRBV5-6
TGTGCCAGCAGCTTGGCGTGGGGTGGCAGGGAAGAAAACACCATATATTTT
CASSLAWGGREENTIYF
>TRBJ2-1|.|TRBD2|TRBV4-3
TGCGCCAGCAGCCAACTTACTAGCGCCAATTACAATGAGCAGTTCTTC
CASSQLTSANYNEQFF
>TRBJ1-2|.|TRBD1|TRBV14
TGTGCCAGCAGCCAAACCGGGACAGGGGTTAATGGCTACACCTTC
CASSQTGTGVNGYTF
>TRBJ2-3|few|TRBD2|TRBV11-3
TGTGCCAGCAGCCCGACTAGCTCCTTGGATACGCAGTATTTT
CASSPTSSLDTQYF
>TRBJ2-7|.|.|TRBV27
TGTGCCAGCAGTTTGGTAGCGAGCTCCTACGAGCAGTACTTC
CASSLVASSYEQYF
>TRBJ1-3|once|.|TRBV7-2
TGTGCCAGCAGCTTAGGGCGGGGCTCTGGAAACACCATATATTTT
CASSLGRGSGNTIYF
>TRBJ1-2|.|.|TRBV29-1
TGCAGCGTCCAGCGGCGGCTCTATGGCTACACCTTC
CSVQRRLYGYTF